Listed below are T cell receptor beta chains from one sample, sequenced in a study of beta chain features in type 1 diabetes. Assay used: immunoSEQ multiplex PCR; TCRdb lists only in-frame clones, some missing. Found here are a few hundred thousand clones, 8.5% to 10% of them singletons; the top ten hold around 0.66%. The sample consisted of central memory CD4+ T cells from blood. These receptors all stem from a young man with type 1 diabetes. Both conserved end residues are trimmed from each CDR3. A D gene is named only where the DNA matches it firmly.

j_call: TRBJ2-2
v_call: TRBV2
d_call: .
cdr3_aa: ASRERETGELF

j_call: TRBJ2-4
v_call: TRBV30
d_call: .
cdr3_aa: ASTRDRDIQY

j_call: TRBJ2-7
v_call: TRBV5-1
d_call: .
cdr3_aa: ASRADVGDEQY

j_call: TRBJ2-7
v_call: TRBV5-1
d_call: TRBD1
cdr3_aa: ASSVGQVYEQY

j_call: TRBJ1-1
v_call: TRBV2
d_call: .
cdr3_aa: ASSLDPNTEAF

j_call: TRBJ2-5
v_call: TRBV11-2
d_call: .
cdr3_aa: ASSPGARVGETQY

j_call: TRBJ2-1
v_call: TRBV7-2
d_call: .
cdr3_aa: ASSLGDTGSYNEQF

j_call: TRBJ2-5
v_call: TRBV19
d_call: .
cdr3_aa: ASSQDYQETQY

j_call: TRBJ1-1
v_call: TRBV29-1
d_call: .
cdr3_aa: SASTGTGTEAF

j_call: TRBJ2-1
v_call: TRBV7-2
d_call: .
cdr3_aa: ASSPLVGSSYNEQF

j_call: TRBJ2-3
v_call: TRBV7-2
d_call: .
cdr3_aa: ASSWGTDTQY

j_call: TRBJ2-3
v_call: TRBV5-1
d_call: .
cdr3_aa: ASSSPGLDTQY